This TCR beta chain was documented in a study of PD-L1 blockade in urothelial cancer (dated by TCRdb to about 2017). The study in broad terms: Therapy was started in the mid-2010s for all patients, and atezolizumab 1,200 mg was administered intravenously every 3 weeks. Pretreatment tumor samples and matched peripheral blood, collected serially before and after atezolizumab treatment, underwent TCR sequencing. The study, an exploratory multi-omic analysis, examined somatic, immune and clinical correlates of response to PD-L1 blockade with atezolizumab in urothelial cancer. Blood samples were analyzed at two time points: 3 weeks after treatment start (second dose) and 6 weeks after treatment start. An ECOG performance status of 0 or 1 was recorded for the patients, and 0 to 3 prior chemotherapy regimens had been received by the patients. In the same patients who had TCR sequencing, pretreatment tumors also underwent whole exome sequencing and RNA sequencing. About 85% of the 29 patients were males with bladder-origin urothelial cancer, and about 65% of the 29 reported a prior smoking history. A median of about 150,000 T cells and approximately 83,000 unique TCRs was obtained from blood samples, and a median clonality of approximately 0.08 was observed. Durable clinical benefit was defined as progression-free survival longer than 6 months, and TCR features were also tested against progression-free and overall survival. Under 30 patients had pretreatment blood TCR-seq, about 24 had at least one posttreatment blood collection, and about 24 had tumor TCR-seq. Several patients achieved durable clinical benefit and roughly 20 did not.

Synthetic TCR analog templates were spiked into each PCR so that absolute template abundance could be estimated from read counts. Using the immunoSEQ assay, TCRbeta CDR3 regions were amplified from genomic DNA with bias-controlled V and J gene primers. Rearranged TCRbeta segments were sequenced at approximately 20X coverage. The paper's data handling went like this. Sequencing errors were corrected by clustering, and CDR3s were annotated against IMGT so that V, D and J genes could be assigned. Downstream analyses used only productive TCRbeta rearrangements and left out out-of-frame or stop-codon sequences. Clonality was calculated as one minus the Shannon entropy normalized by the log of the number of unique productive sequences. Fisher's exact test with Benjamini-Hochberg correction, using a cutoff of adjusted p below 0.01, was how clones that differed between time points or between blood and tumor were identified. Drawn from immuneACCESS, this table holds only the in-frame rearrangements with V and J called that TCRdb kept. Clones are partly lost; checked studies trace under half to an unresolved V gene and leave the rest unexplained. V and J calls plus clone size are reproduced from that table; the DNA served to infer D and trimming. This sample has approximately 50,000 clones in its table, and 75% to 90% of those were observed once. The leading ten clones occupy 1% to 1.5% of the sample.

Sample time point, as interpreted from the label and publication: pretreatment peripheral blood. The cohort comprised approximately 30 patients with locally advanced or metastatic urothelial carcinoma treated at Memorial Sloan Kettering on a trial protocol. Peripheral blood mononuclear cells were collected pretreatment and during treatment, at between 1 and 8 total time points per patient. The Qiagen DNeasy Blood extraction kit was used to purify genomic DNA from total PBMCs and from tumor samples. PBMCs were collected pretreatment and during treatment, and were isolated and stored as previously described. As concerns this clone: Its cognate antigen has yet to be identified. Base qualities are not at hand, and no much larger clone is one base apart.

V was cut back by 7 bases and J by 5 bases, leaving a gap of 9 bases between them. The CDR3, cysteine through phenylalanine, is 11 amino acids long. This entry keeps only the CDR3 DNA: 33 bases, framed from base 1. The germline V gene gives CDR1 as SQVTM and CDR2 as ANQGSEA. The paper as a whole reports these results and caveats: At 3 weeks after the start of treatment, tumor-associated TCR clones in peripheral blood had expanded more in patients with durable benefit (n ≈ 22, p = 0.022). A pretreatment peripheral blood TCR clonality below the median was linked to improved progression-free and overall survival. Because the sample size was small (n of about 30) and many exploratory analyses were performed, the results are intended to be hypothesis-generating.

The material was PBMCs, obtained around atezolizumab (anti-PD-L1) treatment. This TCR was sampled from a man between 45 and 60 years old with urothelial cancer. The rearranged chain carries TRBV29-1 and TRBJ2-1; the D gene is not confidently resolved. The sequenced DNA: TGCAGCGGAAACACCAACAATGAGCAGTTCTTC. Its translation reads: CSGNTNNEQFF.